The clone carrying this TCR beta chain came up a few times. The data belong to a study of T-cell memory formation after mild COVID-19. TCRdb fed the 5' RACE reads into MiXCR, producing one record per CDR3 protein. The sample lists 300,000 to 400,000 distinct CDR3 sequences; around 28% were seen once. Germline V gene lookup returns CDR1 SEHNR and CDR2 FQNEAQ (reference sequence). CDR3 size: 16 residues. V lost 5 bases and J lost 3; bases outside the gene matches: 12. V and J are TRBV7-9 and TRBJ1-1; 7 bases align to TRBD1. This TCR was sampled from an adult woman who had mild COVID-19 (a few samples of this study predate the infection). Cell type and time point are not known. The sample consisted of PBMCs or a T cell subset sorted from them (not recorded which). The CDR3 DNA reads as TGTGCCAGCAGCCTCCGGGACAGCCATATGTACACTGAAGCTTTCTTT. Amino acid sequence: CASSLRDSHMYTEAFF.